The sequence of this TCR beta chain was determined in a study of T cells in Graves' hyperthyroidism and ophthalmopathy. The definition of stable Graves' hyperthyroidism was no ophthalmopathy progression within 18 months. Diagnostic assessment was based on clinical symptoms, serum thyroxine and TRAb, thyroid ultrasound and orbital computed tomography. Regions amplified from RNA transcripts were the TCR beta CDR3 regions. The primer set for the first-round RT-PCR of the TCR CDR3 was HTBI. In TCRdb, the multiplex PCR reads were re-called with MiXCR into one record per CDR3 protein. This sample has fewer than 700,000 distinct CDR3 sequences; 15% to 20% occur once, and the top ten carry 3% to 4.5%. On this clonotype: Its target is not known. Germline is not matched at one junction end, which may reflect a read error.

The CDR3 spans 15 residues. Per the germline V gene, CDR1 is MNHEY and CDR2 is SMNVEV (reference sequence). Study-wide findings and caveats: Before onset, by a median of around six months, the model predicted ophthalmopathy. Most thyroid clonotypes expanded above 0.001 appeared in blood too.

This receptor was identified in a woman aged 30 to 39 with Graves' hyperthyroidism. This sequence joins TRBV27 and TRBJ1-2; 8 bases are a match to TRBD1. Sequenced material: blood. CDR3 protein: CATSDPTGAIYGYTF. The CDR3 coding sequence is TGTGCCACCAGTGACCCGACAGGGGCCATCTATGGCTACACCTTC.